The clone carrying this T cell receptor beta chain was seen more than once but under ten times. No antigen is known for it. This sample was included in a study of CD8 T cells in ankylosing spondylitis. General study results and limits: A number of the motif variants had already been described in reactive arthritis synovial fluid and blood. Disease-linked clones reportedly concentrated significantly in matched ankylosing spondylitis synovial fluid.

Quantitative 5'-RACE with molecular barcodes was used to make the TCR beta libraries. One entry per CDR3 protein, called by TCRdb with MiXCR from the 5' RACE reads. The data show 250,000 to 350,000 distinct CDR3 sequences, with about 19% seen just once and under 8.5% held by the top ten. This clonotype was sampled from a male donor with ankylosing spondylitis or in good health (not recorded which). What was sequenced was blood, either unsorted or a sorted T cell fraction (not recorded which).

In nucleotides, the CDR3 is TGCGCCAGCAGCTCCCCTGAGGGTTCCGAGACCCAGTACTTC. As protein: CASSSPEGSETQYF. The chain combines TRBV5-1 with TRBJ2-5; D is perhaps TRBD2 (5 bases). Germline V gene sequence: CDR1 SGHRS, CDR2 YFSETQ. Trimming pared 3 bases from V and 5 bases from J, leaving 14 bases between. This CDR3 contains 14 residues.